The 24 T cell receptor beta chains in this list originate from one sample, sequenced in a study of Ad26.COV2.S vaccination and SARS-CoV-2 variants. Treatment noted: 15 to 20 received Ad26.COV2.S at low or high dose, single or two shots; about 5 received placebo; per-sample allocation not given. Samples came from day 63 after the first vaccine or placebo injection. Data came from immunoSEQ multiplex PCR; TCRdb stores just in-frame clones and leaves some out. The table includes roughly 350,000 clones, 75% to 90% detected once. This material consisted of peripheral blood, taken in a trial of Ad26.COV2.S vaccine versus placebo. The origin of the receptors is a person between 18 and 60 years old who received the Ad26.COV2.S COVID-19 vaccine or a placebo.

Here the CDR3 reads CASPGGQNYNEQFF. As DNA, the CDR3 is TGTGCCAGCCCGGGGGGACAGAATTACAATGAGCAGTTCTTC. The genes are TRBV7-9 and TRBJ2-1; perhaps D is TRBD1 or TRBD2 (7 bases each). Trimming cost V 8 bases and J 4 bases, with 15 bases left between them. The germline V gene has CDR1 SEHNR and CDR2 FQNEAQ (reference sequence). The CDR3 consists of 14 residues. Combining the CDR3 with reference TRBV7-9 and TRBJ2-1 gives the whole variable domain DTGVSQNPRHKITKRGQNVTFRCDPISEHNRLYWYRQTLGQGPEFLTYFQNEAQLEKSRLLSDRFSAERPKGSFSTLEIQRTEQGDSAMYLCASPGGQNYNEQFFGPGTRLTVL.

The rearrangement joins TRBV7-6 to TRBJ2-7; the D is unclear. Trimming pared 0 bases from V and 6 bases from J, leaving 12 bases between. Germline V CDR1 and CDR2: SGHVS, FNYEAQ. CDR3 length: 14 residues. DNA of the CDR3: TGTGCCAGCAGCTTAGCGTTAGAGGTATCCGAGCAGTACTTC. It translates to CASSLALEVSEQYF.

This chain links TRBV28 with TRBJ1-4; no firm D call. Germline V gene data show CDR1 as MDHEN and CDR2 as SYDVKM. CDR3 length equals 12 residues. Deletions cut 3 bases from V and 7 bases from J, with 6 bases between. As DNA, the CDR3 is TGTGCCAGCAGTTTTTTCGGTGAAAAACTGTTTTTT. Protein sequence: CASSFFGEKLFF.

This clone turned up a few times. The chain has TRBV9 and TRBJ2-7; D perhaps matches TRBD2 (6 bases). The germline V gene has CDR1 SGDLS and CDR2 YYNGEE. Trimming stripped 4 bases from V and 2 bases from J, with 19 bases between. The CDR3 sequence is 16 residues long. DNA for the CDR3: TGTGCCAGCAGCCCGGGGGTCGGAGGATTGGCCTACGAGCAGTACTTC. As protein: CASSPGVGGLAYEQYF.

The chain is built from TRBV2 and TRBJ1-2; no clear D gene. The CDR3 spans 12 residues. The V and J ends lost 3 bases and 4 bases respectively, with 6 bases between them. The V gene's germline CDR1 is SNHLY and CDR2 FYNNEI. This chain's CDR3 is CASSEQSYGYTF. CDR3 bases: TGTGCCAGCAGTGAGCAATCCTATGGCTACACCTTC.

The rearrangement uses TRBV4-3 and TRBJ2-3; D not certain. The V gene's germline CDR1 is LGHNA and CDR2 YSLEER. The ends were cut back, 0 bases at V and 0 bases at J, with 10 bases in the middle. This CDR3 spans 16 amino acids. The CDR3, as DNA: TGCGCCAGCAGCCAAGATCGGCCGCCTAGCACAGATACGCAGTATTTT. Translating gives CASSQDRPPSTDTQYF.

About this clone itself: At one boundary the junction diverges from the germline segment, which might be a read error. The rearrangement links TRBV6-5 to TRBJ2-1; TRBD2 matches 8 bases. Per the germline V gene, CDR1 is MNHEY and CDR2 is SVGAGI. CDR3 length equals 14 residues. The CDR3 loop is CASSPGGISNEQFF. CDR3 DNA: TGCGCCAGCAGCCCGGGGGGGATAAGTAATGAGCAGTTCTTC.

V and J are TRBV28 and TRBJ2-7; D is unresolved. The CDR3 loop spans 12 amino acids. Germline V lookup: CDR1 MDHEN, CDR2 SYDVKM. Trimming took off 6 bases at V and 7 bases at J, with 13 bases between the two ends. The CDR3 region is CASSLNVGEQYF. The CDR3 DNA is TGTGCCAGCAGCCTTAACGTGGGGGAGCAGTACTTC. Full variable domain (remainder filled in from reference TRBV28 and TRBJ2-7): DVKVTQSSRYLVKRTGEKVFLECVQDMDHENMFWYRQDPGLGLRLIYFSYDVKMKEKGDIPEGYSVSREKKERFSLILESASTNQTSMYLCASSLNVGEQYFGPGTRLTVT.

This clone showed up just a few times. The chain employs TRBV6-5 and TRBJ2-1; 8 positions agree with TRBD2. V gave up 4 bases and J gave up 5 bases; unmatched junction bases: 7. Per germline, CDR1 MNHEY and CDR2 SVGAGI. CDR3 length equals 15 residues. The CDR3 DNA is TGTGCCAGCAGTTCTACTAGCGGCGTCCACAATGAGCAGTTCTTC. Its translation: CASSSTSGVHNEQFF.

The chain has TRBV7-2 and TRBJ2-1; the D gene could be TRBD1 or TRBD2 (8 bases each). The V end lost 2 bases, the J end lost 10 bases, and 18 bases lay between the germline ends. The germline CDR1 and CDR2 sequences are SGHTA and FQGNSA. CDR3 size: 15 residues. CDR3 amino acids: CASSLRLAGQEEQFF. CDR3 coding DNA: TGTGCCAGCAGCTTAAGATTAGCGGGACAGGAGGAGCAGTTCTTC.

This clone was detected only once. This sample includes further DNA sequences coding for the same CDR3. The gene calls are TRBV18 and TRBJ2-3; no firm D call. CDR1 and CDR2 from the germline V gene are KGHSH and LQKENI. This CDR3 has 14 amino acids. V was trimmed by 2 bases and J by 0 bases, leaving 6 bases between them. The CDR3 sequence: CASSPGGSTDTQYF. The CDR3 DNA reads TGTGCCAGCTCACCAGGCGGTAGCACAGATACGCAGTATTTT.

This clone was counted ten times or more. J is TRBJ2-3 and V is TRBV6-4, with TRBD2 matching 10 bases. Looked up from germline, CDR1 is MRHNA and CDR2 is SNTAGT. The CDR3 has 16 residues. J lost 4 bases, V lost 2 bases, and 6 bases had no gene match. CDR3 protein: CASSDGSGGAADTQYF. Written as DNA, the CDR3 is TGTGCCAGCAGTGACGGGAGCGGGGGGGCCGCAGATACGCAGTATTTT.

This chain joins TRBV2 and TRBJ2-2, with a possible D match to TRBD2 (6 bases). In germline, CDR1 is SNHLY, CDR2 FYNNEI. V was pared by 2 bases and J by 2 bases, with 12 bases between. The CDR3 spans 16 residues. CDR3 amino acids: CASSEIAVINTGELFF. CDR3 DNA sequence: TGTGCCAGCAGTGAAATAGCGGTCATAAACACCGGGGAGCTGTTTTTT.

The chain has TRBV28 and TRBJ2-7, with a possible D match to TRBD2 (6 bases). V gave up 5 bases and J gave up 3 bases, with 14 bases separating them. The germline gives CDR1 MDHEN, CDR2 SYDVKM. The CDR3 contains 14 residues. CDR3 DNA: TGTGCCAGCAGTCAAATAGCGGCCTTCTACGAGCAGTACTTC. Encoded protein: CASSQIAAFYEQYF.

The chain has TRBV15 and TRBJ2-1; 11 nucleotides agree with TRBD2. The CDR3 runs 15 residues. Germline CDR1 reads LNHNV; CDR2 reads YYDKDF (reference sequence). V lost 7 bases, J lost 6 bases, and 8 bases stayed unmatched. CDR3 residues: CATNLGTSGTNEQFF. CDR3 DNA: TGTGCCACCAATTTAGGGACTAGCGGTACCAATGAGCAGTTCTTC.

The genes are TRBV6-4 and TRBJ2-1; a possible D gene is TRBD2 (6 bases). The CDR3 covers 18 residues. V lost 3 bases and J lost 5, with 23 bases in between. Germline CDR1 reads MRHNA; CDR2 reads SNTAGT. DNA of the CDR3: TGTGCCAGCAGTGAATCGGGGGACGGATCTTATGGGGACAATGAGCAGTTCTTC. It codes for CASSESGDGSYGDNEQFF.

The V gene is TRBV15, the J gene TRBJ1-4; D call uncertain. Trimming stripped 0 bases from V and 8 bases from J, with 10 bases between. Germline V lookup: CDR1 LNHNV, CDR2 YYDKDF (reference sequence). CDR3 length: 14 amino acids. The chain's CDR3 is CATSRDLGREKLFF. DNA for the CDR3: TGTGCCACCAGCAGAGATCTCGGGCGGGAAAAACTGTTTTTT. Looking up the rest from reference TRBV15 and TRBJ1-4 gives the full variable domain: DAMVIQNPRYQVTQFGKPVTLSCSQTLNHNVMYWYQQKSSQAPKLLFHYYDKDFNNEADTPDNFQSRRPNTSFCFLDIRSPGLGDTAMYLCATSRDLGREKLFFGSGTQLSVL.

The V gene is TRBV6-5, the J gene TRBJ2-1; 7 bases match TRBD1. V shed 2 bases, J shed 4 bases, and the junction held 5 bases outside the gene matches. CDR3 length equals 15 residues. CDR1 is MNHEY and CDR2 is SVGAGI in the germline V gene. The CDR3 DNA reads TGTGCCAGCAGTTACGGGCAGGGGGAATACAATGAGCAGTTCTTC. This encodes CASSYGQGEYNEQFF.

The chain employs TRBV28 and TRBJ2-7, with D possibly TRBD1 on 6 matching bases. Germline CDR1 and CDR2: MDHEN and SYDVKM. Trimming took 2 bases from V and 0 from J, leaving 11 bases between them. This CDR3 is built from 15 residues. CDR3 sequence reads: CASSLAGDLSYEQYF. The CDR3 nucleotides read TGTGCCAGCAGTTTAGCAGGGGACCTCTCCTACGAGCAGTACTTC. Combining the CDR3 with reference TRBV28 and TRBJ2-7 gives the whole variable domain DVKVTQSSRYLVKRTGEKVFLECVQDMDHENMFWYRQDPGLGLRLIYFSYDVKMKEKGDIPEGYSVSREKKERFSLILESASTNQTSMYLCASSLAGDLSYEQYFGPGTRLTVT.

The rearrangement links TRBV21-1 to TRBJ2-7; the table calls TRBD2, which could not be checked here. TRBV21-1 is shown as a pseudogene. The CDR3 consists of 16 residues. The CDR3 loop reads CASSKGWGRVRHEQYF. The CDR3 region has the DNA TGTGCCAGCAGCAAAGGGTGGGGGAGGGTTCGGCACGAGCAGTACTTC.

V usage is TRBV28 and J usage is TRBJ2-1; tentative D call: TRBD2 (5 bases). The V end lost 3 bases, the J end lost 9 bases, and 6 bases lay between the germline ends. This CDR3 is 11 amino acids long. Germline V gene data show CDR1 as MDHEN and CDR2 as SYDVKM. The CDR3 DNA follows: TGTGCCAGCAGTTTCGGGATTGAGCAGTTCTTC. It translates to CASSFGIEQFF. The whole variable domain, filled in from reference TRBV28 and TRBJ2-1, reads DVKVTQSSRYLVKRTGEKVFLECVQDMDHENMFWYRQDPGLGLRLIYFSYDVKMKEKGDIPEGYSVSREKKERFSLILESASTNQTSMYLCASSFGIEQFFGPGTRLTVL.

V gene TRBV4-1 combines with J gene TRBJ2-3; TRBD2 aligns across 11 bases. The germline V gene encodes CDR1 MGHRA and CDR2 YSYEKL. Losses at the gene ends were 2 bases for V and 4 bases for J; bases not matched to a gene: 2. This CDR3 has 15 residues. The CDR3 spells CASSQLAGGPDTQYF. CDR3 coding DNA: TGCGCCAGCAGCCAACTAGCGGGGGGTCCAGATACGCAGTATTTT.

This clone was observed a single time. J is TRBJ1-4 and V is TRBV6-2 or TRBV6-3; 7 bases match TRBD1. Germline V CDR1 and CDR2: MNHEY, SVGEGT. The CDR3 sequence is 17 residues long. Trimming at V came to 4 bases and at J to 8 bases, leaving 16 bases not matched to a gene. CDR3 sequence reads: CASSSRTTGAMPEKLFF. In DNA form, the CDR3 reads TGTGCCAGCAGTTCTCGGACCACAGGGGCGATGCCGGAAAAACTGTTTTTT.

This chain links TRBV28 with TRBJ2-1; D tentatively fits TRBD1 or TRBD2 (5 bases each). V shed 3 bases and J shed 8 bases, with 20 bases lying between them. The CDR3 is made up of 16 amino acids. Germline V lookup: CDR1 MDHEN, CDR2 SYDVKM. This chain's CDR3 is CASSFRGTLVEDEQFF. CDR3 bases: TGTGCCAGCAGTTTCAGAGGGACCCTCGTGGAGGATGAGCAGTTCTTC.